The 16 T cell receptor beta chains in this list originate from one sample, sequenced in a study of T cell changes during pregnancy in multiple sclerosis (dated by TCRdb to 2018 to 2020). The library relied on the immunoSEQ multiplex PCR assay. TCRdb retrieved this table from immuneACCESS and kept in-frame rearrangements only. Not all clones are present; in checked studies, unresolved V genes account for under half, and no reason is known for the remainder. This sample comprises more than 80,000 clones, less than 95% of them detected only once. In total, the top ten clones hold 1.5% to 2% of the sample. The input for sequencing was peripheral blood, taken after pregnancy. These receptor sequences come from a female donor with multiple sclerosis, enrolled in a pregnancy study.

The V and J genes are TRBV5-6 and TRBJ2-5; D is uncertain. V was cut by 1 base and J by 3 bases, with 10 bases left in between. This CDR3 is 14 amino acids long. CDR1 and CDR2 from the germline V gene are SGHDT and YYEEEE. DNA for the CDR3: TGTGCCAGCAGCTTGTGGGCTGGCGAAGAGACCCAGTACTTC. Translation: CASSLWAGEETQYF.

The V and J genes are TRBV5-1 and TRBJ1-4; D not certain. The CDR3 length is 15 residues. Looked up from germline, CDR1 is SGHRS and CDR2 is YFSETQ. The V and J ends lost 0 bases and 4 bases respectively, with 10 bases between them. CDR3 sequence: CASSLEGALNEKLFF. CDR3 DNA sequence: TGCGCCAGCAGCTTGGAGGGAGCCCTTAATGAAAAACTGTTTTTT.

CDR3 in amino acids: CASNIGGVINQPQHF. CDR3 sequence (DNA): TGTGCCAGCAATATAGGGGGGGTTATCAATCAGCCCCAGCATTTT. The chain is built from TRBV2 and TRBJ1-5; possible D gene TRBD1, 6 bases. The CDR3 is 15 residues long. Germline CDR1 reads SNHLY; CDR2 reads FYNNEI. The germline V and J ends were trimmed by 7 bases and 3 bases, with 16 bases remaining between them.

The chain links TRBV19 to TRBJ2-1; 11 nucleotides line up with TRBD2. The CDR3 is 15 amino acids. V gave up 4 bases and J gave up 7 bases; unmatched junction bases: 6. Germline lookup yields CDR1 LNHDA and CDR2 SQIVND (reference sequence). The CDR3 loop is CASSTRPSGGNEQFF. The CDR3 DNA reads TGTGCCAGTAGTACCAGGCCTAGCGGGGGGAATGAGCAGTTCTTC.

The V and J genes are TRBV7-2 and TRBJ1-2; 10 bases match TRBD1. This CDR3 spans 16 amino acids. J lost 7 bases, V lost 3 bases, and 11 bases had no gene match. Germline V CDR1 and CDR2: SGHTA, FQGNSA. CDR3 bases: TGTGCCAGCAGCTTCATGAACCGACAGGGGGCGTTTGGCTACACCTTC. It specifies CASSFMNRQGAFGYTF.

This clone was seen once. CDR3 bases: TGCAGCGTTGAAGTTTCGGGGAATGAGCAGTTCTTC. This gives the protein CSVEVSGNEQFF. This chain uses TRBV29-1 with TRBJ2-1; maybe TRBD2 (5 bases). The CDR3 extends over 12 amino acids. V was shortened by 1 base and J by 7 bases, with 8 bases between the two germline ends. CDR1 is SQVTM, CDR2 ANQGSEA, per germline.

This clone showed up just once. The V and J genes are TRBV14 and TRBJ2-1; 8 bases map to TRBD2. The CDR3 runs 19 residues. The germline V gene has CDR1 SGHDN and CDR2 FVKESK. V dropped 0 bases and J dropped 3; count of bases not matched to a gene: 13. CDR3 in amino acids: CASSQEGRRVAGYYNEQFF. CDR3 in DNA: TGTGCCAGCAGCCAAGAGGGGAGAAGGGTAGCGGGATACTACAATGAGCAGTTCTTC.

The chain recombines TRBV7-2 with TRBJ2-6; TRBD2 is a possible D gene (5 bases). Germline values: CDR1 SGHTA, CDR2 FQGNSA. The CDR3 runs to 19 residues. V lost 5 bases and J lost 0, with 20 bases in between. The CDR3 DNA follows: TGTGCCAGCAGCCTACTAGTATGGCGGCCGGCCTCTGGGGCCAACGTCCTGACTTTC. Translated: CASSLLVWRPASGANVLTF.

The rearrangement uses TRBV7-6 and TRBJ2-6, with D perhaps matching TRBD2 (5 bases). CDR1 and CDR2 from the germline V gene are SGHVS and FNYEAQ. V was clipped by 4 bases and J by 0 bases, with 7 bases between them. This CDR3 has 15 amino acids. Written as DNA, the CDR3 is TGTGCCAGCAGCTCGCGGGCCTCTGGGGCCAACGTCCTGACTTTC. Protein product: CASSSRASGANVLTF.

This chain joins TRBV7-3 and TRBJ2-5; 11 bases are shared with TRBD2. Trimming cost V 0 bases and J 4 bases; bases outside gene matches: 1. CDR3 length equals 15 residues. From germline, CDR1 is SGHTA and CDR2 FQGTGA. Here the CDR3 DNA reads TGTGCCAGCAGCTTAACCGGACTAGCGGGAGAGACCCAGTACTTC. This encodes CASSLTGLAGETQYF. The entire variable domain, with the rest obtained from reference TRBV7-3 and TRBJ2-5, is as follows: GAGVSQTPSNKVTEKGKYVELRCDPISGHTALYWYRQSLGQGPEFLIYFQGTGAADDSGLPNDRFFAVRPEGSVSTLKIQRTERGDSAVYLCASSLTGLAGETQYFGPGTRLLVL.

The chain combines TRBV6-1 with TRBJ2-7; the match to TRBD1 covers 8 bases. With V trimmed by 8 bases and J by 6 bases, 9 bases remained unmatched. The CDR3 covers 13 residues. Germline-derived CDR1 and CDR2 are MNHNS and SASEGT. As DNA, the CDR3 is TGTGCCAGCCTTCTCCATGGACAGGGCGAGCAGTACTTC. Protein: CASLLHGQGEQYF.

The chain recombines TRBV5-1 with TRBJ2-1; possibly TRBD2 for D (5 bases). V was trimmed by 4 bases and J by 5 bases, leaving 10 bases between them. Germline V lookup: CDR1 SGHRS, CDR2 YFSETQ. CDR3 size: 13 residues. The chain's CDR3 is CASSPDSHNEQFF. The CDR3 nucleotides read TGCGCCAGCAGCCCGGACTCTCACAATGAGCAGTTCTTC.

V usage is TRBV28 and J usage is TRBJ2-5; 9 bases are shared with TRBD1. The CDR3 length is 15 residues. The germline CDR1 and CDR2 sequences are MDHEN and SYDVKM. V gave up 7 bases and J gave up 4 bases; unmatched junction bases: 10. This CDR3 is CASIRGGQGRETQYF. As DNA, the CDR3 is TGTGCCAGCATTCGCGGAGGACAGGGGCGAGAGACCCAGTACTTC. Full variable domain (missing parts from reference TRBV28 and TRBJ2-5): DVKVTQSSRYLVKRTGEKVFLECVQDMDHENMFWYRQDPGLGLRLIYFSYDVKMKEKGDIPEGYSVSREKKERFSLILESASTNQTSMYLCASIRGGQGRETQYFGPGTRLLVL.

The chain employs TRBV27 and TRBJ1-4; tentatively, D is TRBD1 (5 bases). Germline CDR1 reads MNHEY; CDR2 reads SMNVEV (reference sequence). Trimming shortened V by 2 bases and J by 8 bases, and 9 bases separated the two germline ends. This CDR3 has 13 amino acids. DNA of the CDR3: TGTGCCAGCAGTTTACCGGGGGTGGAAAAACTGTTTTTT. Translating it yields CASSLPGVEKLFF.

This clone was picked up a small number of times. This rearrangement joins TRBV19 to TRBJ1-6; D might be TRBD1 (5 bases). The V end was cut by 7 bases, the J end by 9 bases, with 13 bases between. CDR3 size: 13 residues. Germline V lookup: CDR1 LNHDA, CDR2 SQIVND (reference sequence). The chain's CDR3 is CASTPGVASPLHF. For the CDR3, the DNA is TGTGCCAGTACCCCGGGGGTTGCTTCACCCCTCCACTTT.

This clone was seen many times. V is TRBV6-4 and J is TRBJ2-1; TRBD2 matches 11 bases. Germline V gene data show CDR1 as MRHNA and CDR2 as SNTAGT. Trimming removed 3 bases from V and 3 bases from J; junction bases left unmatched: 1. CDR3 length equals 15 residues. CDR3: CASSELAGDYNEQFF. The CDR3 nucleotides read TGTGCCAGCAGTGAACTAGCGGGAGACTACAATGAGCAGTTCTTC.